What follows are 13 T cell receptor beta chains derived from one specimen sequenced in a study of identical twins. MiXCR, run by TCRdb on the 5' RACE reads, gives a single entry per CDR3 protein. The table has around 960,000 distinct CDR3 sequences, over 9% seen once. The sample also formed part of further work on yellow fever vaccine responses in identical twins.

Sequenced material: PBMCs. These TCRs come from a woman aged 18-35 years in good health.

This clonotype was counted between two and nine times. This chain joins TRBV5-5 and TRBJ2-1, with D perhaps being TRBD1 or TRBD2 (6 bases each). This CDR3 has 15 residues. CDR1 is SGHKS, CDR2 YYEKEE, per germline (reference sequence). V gave up 6 bases and J gave up 0 bases, with 13 bases separating them. The CDR3 nucleotides read TGTGCCAGCACCCTCGGGGGCCCCTCCTACAATGAGCAGTTCTTC. Translation: CASTLGGPSYNEQFF.

This clonotype occurred many times. The CDR3 DNA sequence: TGTGCCAGCAGCTTATCCTTCGGGAGTGAGACCCAGTACTTC. It yields the protein CASSLSFGSETQYF. This chain joins TRBV7-6 and TRBJ2-5; TRBD2 is a possible D gene (6 bases). V was cut by 2 bases and J by 5 bases, with 12 bases left in between. Germline loops: CDR1 SGHVS, CDR2 FNYEAQ. This CDR3 spans 14 amino acids.

This clonotype was seen a handful of times. This chain uses TRBV13 with TRBJ2-2; 10 bases fit TRBD2. The CDR3 length is 16 residues. The J segment lost 7 bases and the V segment lost 5 bases, leaving 10 bases of the junction unmatched. Germline-derived CDR1 and CDR2 are PRHDT and FYEKMQ (reference sequence). The CDR3 region is CASSLRLAGVIGELFF. The DNA for the CDR3 is TGTGCCAGCAGCCTCAGACTAGCGGGTGTTATCGGGGAGCTGTTTTTT.

The gene calls are TRBV3-1 and TRBJ2-1; either TRBD1 or TRBD2 may supply D (5 bases each). Germline V gene data show CDR1 as LGHDT and CDR2 as YNNKEL (reference sequence). Trimming pared 0 bases from V and 0 bases from J, leaving 12 bases between. This CDR3 is built from 17 residues. The CDR3 bases are TGTGCCAGCAGCCAAGATCTGGGACCCAGCTCCTACAATGAGCAGTTCTTC. It codes for CASSQDLGPSSYNEQFF.

This clonotype came up a few times. The chain links TRBV20-1 to TRBJ2-1, with 10 positions matching TRBD2. Germline V gene lookup returns CDR1 DFQATT and CDR2 SNEGSKA (reference sequence). This CDR3 contains 14 residues. CDR3 sequence: CSTGGGLATNEQFF. CDR3 nucleotides: TGCAGCACAGGGGGGGGACTAGCGACCAATGAGCAGTTCTTC.

This clonotype was counted ten times or more. J is TRBJ2-4 and V is TRBV29-1, with D possibly being TRBD1 (5 bases). Trimming stripped 2 bases from V and 1 base from J, with 12 bases between. The CDR3 spans 15 residues. CDR1 and CDR2 from the germline V gene are SQVTM and ANQGSEA. CDR3 residues: CSVELQTAAKNIQYF. CDR3 DNA: TGCAGCGTTGAACTACAGACAGCTGCCAAAAACATTCAGTACTTC.

This clonotype was seen only a few times. V gene TRBV24-1 combines with J gene TRBJ2-3; D remains ambiguous. In germline, CDR1 is KGHDR, CDR2 SFDVKD. This CDR3 has 14 residues. V was trimmed by 9 bases and J by 7 bases, leaving 19 bases between them. The CDR3 nucleotides read TGTGCCACCTTACCAGCTCGGATTTTAAATACGCAGTATTTT. It is translated as CATLPARILNTQYF.

The sample holds many counts of this clonotype. V gene TRBV5-1 combines with J gene TRBJ1-2, with D unclear. Looked up from germline, CDR1 is SGHRS and CDR2 is YFSETQ. Trimming pared 5 bases from V and 6 bases from J, leaving 20 bases between. The CDR3 has 15 amino acids. As DNA, the CDR3 is TGCGCCAGCAGGCCCGCACCCGGCCCCAGGAATGGCTACACCTTC. This sequence encodes CASRPAPGPRNGYTF. The full variable domain, rest sourced from reference TRBV5-1 and TRBJ1-2, is KAGVTQTPRYLIKTRGQQVTLSCSPISGHRSVSWYQQTPGQGLQFLFEYFSETQRNKGNFPGRFSGRQFSNSRSEMNVSTLELGDSALYLCASRPAPGPRNGYTFGSGTRLTVV.

This chain uses TRBV12-3 or TRBV12-4 with TRBJ1-6; D is possibly TRBD1 (6 bases). Trimming left V 6 bases short and J 10 bases short, with 19 bases between. This CDR3 spans 15 amino acids. CDR3 nucleotide sequence: TGTGCCAGCAGAGGACCCAGGGGTGAGGGATCACCCCTCCACTTT. Its protein product is CASRGPRGEGSPLHF.

This clonotype was counted a few times. This chain links TRBV20-1 with TRBJ2-2; D call uncertain. V was cut by 3 bases and J by 4 bases, with 9 bases left in between. Germline V lookup: CDR1 DFQATT, CDR2 SNEGSKA (reference sequence). The CDR3 extends over 13 amino acids. This CDR3 is CSASSSATGELFF. The CDR3 coding sequence is TGCAGTGCTAGTTCTTCGGCCACCGGGGAGCTGTTTTTT.

This clonotype was picked up a small number of times. The chain combines TRBV28 with TRBJ1-3, with a possible D match to TRBD1 (6 bases). The V gene lost 7 bases and the J gene lost 4 bases, with 17 bases spanning the gap. CDR3 length equals 15 residues. Germline V CDR1 and CDR2: MDHEN, SYDVKM. In nucleotides, the CDR3 is TGTGCCAGCACTCCCACAGGGTTGGGCGGAAACACCATATATTTT. It codes for CASTPTGLGGNTIYF.

This clonotype has more than one count but fewer than ten. In DNA, the CDR3 is TGTGCCAGCAGTGAAGGAGCGGGTTCCTACGAGCAGTACTTC. Translation: CASSEGAGSYEQYF. This chain uses TRBV6-1 with TRBJ2-7; D possibly corresponds to TRBD2 (6 bases). The germline V gene has CDR1 MNHNS and CDR2 SASEGT. Trimming cost V 1 base and J 1 base, with 8 bases left between them. CDR3 length: 14 residues.

This rearrangement joins TRBV14 to TRBJ2-2, with TRBD2 matching 7 bases. This CDR3 has 15 residues. V lost 4 bases and J lost 4; bases outside the gene matches: 6. Germline values: CDR1 SGHDN, CDR2 FVKESK. The CDR3 region is CASSRSRTSTGELFF. CDR3 DNA: TGTGCCAGCAGCCGCAGTAGGACTAGCACCGGGGAGCTGTTTTTT.